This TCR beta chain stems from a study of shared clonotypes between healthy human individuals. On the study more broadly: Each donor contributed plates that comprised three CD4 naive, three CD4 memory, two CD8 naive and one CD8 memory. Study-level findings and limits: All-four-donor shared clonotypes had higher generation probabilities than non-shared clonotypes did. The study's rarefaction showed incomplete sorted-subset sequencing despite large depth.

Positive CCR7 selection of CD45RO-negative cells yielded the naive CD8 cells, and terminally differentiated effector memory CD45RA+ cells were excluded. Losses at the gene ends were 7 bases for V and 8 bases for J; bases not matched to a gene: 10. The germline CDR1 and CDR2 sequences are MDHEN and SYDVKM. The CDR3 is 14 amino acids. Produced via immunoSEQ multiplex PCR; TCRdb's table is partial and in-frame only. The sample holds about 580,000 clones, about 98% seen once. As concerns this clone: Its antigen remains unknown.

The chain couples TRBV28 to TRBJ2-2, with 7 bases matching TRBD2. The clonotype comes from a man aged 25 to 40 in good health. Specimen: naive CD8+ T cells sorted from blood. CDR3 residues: CASIQWSGNGELFF. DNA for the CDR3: TGTGCCAGCATCCAGTGGAGCGGGAATGGGGAGCTGTTTTTT.